This T cell receptor beta chain was identified in a study of blood T cell repertoires in COVID-19. As for the study in general: The origin of the acute and convalescent COVID-19 samples was the United States, Italy and Spain. The analysed material was cDNA or gDNA that came from T cells, B-cell-depleted T cells, or PBMCs.

Germline CDR1 SGDLS, CDR2 YYNGEE. V gave up 3 bases and J gave up 5 bases, with 14 bases separating them. The CDR3 consists of 15 residues. Some clones are missing from TCRdb's copy, which holds only in-frame ones; the method was immunoSEQ multiplex PCR. The sample shows some 100,000 clones, approximately 91% of them seen only once. The sequence was obtained from a man aged 45-65 years with active COVID-19. The sample taken for sequencing was peripheral blood. The chain has TRBV9 and TRBJ2-2; a possible D gene is TRBD1 (5 bases). CDR3 in DNA: TGTGCCAGCAGCGCGATCAGGGATTTTACCGGGGAGCTGTTTTTT. Translation gives CASSAIRDFTGELFF.